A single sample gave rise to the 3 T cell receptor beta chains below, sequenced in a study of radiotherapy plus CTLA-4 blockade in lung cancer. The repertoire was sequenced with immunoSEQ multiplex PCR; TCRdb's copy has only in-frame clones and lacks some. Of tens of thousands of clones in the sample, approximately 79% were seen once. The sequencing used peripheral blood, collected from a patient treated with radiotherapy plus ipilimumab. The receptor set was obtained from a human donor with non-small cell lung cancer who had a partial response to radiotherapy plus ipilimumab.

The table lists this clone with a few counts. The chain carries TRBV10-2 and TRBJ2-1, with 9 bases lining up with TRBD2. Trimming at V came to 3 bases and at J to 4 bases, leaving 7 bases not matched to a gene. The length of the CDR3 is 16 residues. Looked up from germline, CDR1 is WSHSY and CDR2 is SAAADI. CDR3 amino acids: CASSDYLAGIYNEQFF. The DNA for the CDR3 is TGCGCCAGCAGTGATTATCTAGCGGGGATTTACAATGAGCAGTTCTTC.

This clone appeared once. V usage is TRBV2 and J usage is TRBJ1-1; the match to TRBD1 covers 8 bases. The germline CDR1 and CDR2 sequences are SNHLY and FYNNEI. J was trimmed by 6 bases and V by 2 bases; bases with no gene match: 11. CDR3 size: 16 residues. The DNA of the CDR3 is TGTGCCAGCAGTGAAAAACGGACAGGGCCGGCCCCTGAAGCTTTCTTT. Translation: CASSEKRTGPAPEAFF. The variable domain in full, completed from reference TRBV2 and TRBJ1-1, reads EPEVTQTPSHQVTQMGQEVILRCVPISNHLYFYWYRQILGQKVEFLVSFYNNEISEKSEIFDDQFSVERPDGSNFTLKIRSTKLEDSAMYFCASSEKRTGPAPEAFFGQGTRLTVV.

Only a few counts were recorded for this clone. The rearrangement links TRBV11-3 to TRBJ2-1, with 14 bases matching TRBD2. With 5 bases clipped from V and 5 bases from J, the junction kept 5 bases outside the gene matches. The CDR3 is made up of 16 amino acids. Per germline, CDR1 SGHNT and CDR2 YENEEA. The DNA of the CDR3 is TGTGCCAGCAGCACCCGGACTAGCGGGGGGCACAATGAGCAGTTCTTC. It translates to CASSTRTSGGHNEQFF. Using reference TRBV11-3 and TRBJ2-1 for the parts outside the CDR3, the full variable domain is EAGVVQSPRYKIIEKKQPVAFWCNPISGHNTLYWYLQNLGQGPELLIRYENEEAVDDSQLPKDRFSAERLKGVDSTLKIQPAELGDSAVYLCASSTRTSGGHNEQFFGPGTRLTVL.